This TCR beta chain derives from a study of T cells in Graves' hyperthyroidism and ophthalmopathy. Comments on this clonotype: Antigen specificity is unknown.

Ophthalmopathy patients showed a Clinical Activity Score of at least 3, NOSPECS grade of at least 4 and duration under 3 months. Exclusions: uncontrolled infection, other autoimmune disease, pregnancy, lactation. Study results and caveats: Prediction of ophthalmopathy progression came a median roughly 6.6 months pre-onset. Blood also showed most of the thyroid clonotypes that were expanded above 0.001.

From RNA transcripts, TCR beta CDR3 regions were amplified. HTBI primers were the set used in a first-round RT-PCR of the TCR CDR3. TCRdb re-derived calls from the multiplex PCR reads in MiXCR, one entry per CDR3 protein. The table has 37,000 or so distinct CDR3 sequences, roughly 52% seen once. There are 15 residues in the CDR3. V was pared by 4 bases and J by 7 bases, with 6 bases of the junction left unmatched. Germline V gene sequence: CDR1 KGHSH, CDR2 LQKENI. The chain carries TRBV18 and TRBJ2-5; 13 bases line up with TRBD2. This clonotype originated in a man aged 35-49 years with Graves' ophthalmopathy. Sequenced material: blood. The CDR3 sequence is CASSRGLAGKGTQYF. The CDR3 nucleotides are TGTGCCAGCTCACGGGGACTAGCGGGGAAAGGGACCCAGTACTTC.